Following are 18 T cell receptor beta chains from one sample sequenced in a study of blood T cells in healthy people across ages. Primed by a sample-barcoded 5' primer and a J-beta primer mix, a second PCR proceeded for about 6 to 11 cycles. TCRdb independently ran MiXCR on the 5' RACE reads; one entry per CDR3 protein. The data show 630,000 or so distinct CDR3 sequences, about 28% seen once. Sequencing was performed on blood. These receptor sequences come from a woman older than 75 in good health.

This clonotype has just a few counts. A read error may account for a junction end that differs from germline. This chain connects TRBV5-6 to TRBJ2-3, with D unresolved. The CDR3 has 11 amino acids. From germline, CDR1 is SGHDT and CDR2 YYEEEE. The CDR3 region has the DNA TGTGCCAGCAGCACAACAGATATGCAGTATTTT. Translation: CASSTTDMQYF. Supplemented by reference TRBV5-6 and TRBJ2-3, the full variable domain reads DAGVTQSPTHLIKTRGQQVTLRCSPKSGHDTVSWYQQALGQGPQFIFQYYEEEERQRGNFPDRFSGHQFPNYSSELNVNALLLGDSALYLCASSTTDMQYFGPGTRLTVL.

The rearrangement links TRBV28 to TRBJ1-2; TRBD1 might be the D (5 bases). CDR1 and CDR2 (germline): MDHEN, SYDVKM. V was trimmed by 5 bases and J by 8 bases, leaving 15 bases between them. This CDR3 contains 13 residues. The DNA for the CDR3 is TGTGCCAGCAGTCTAGGGGAGCGGGGCGGCTACACCTTC. Translated, it gives CASSLGERGGYTF.

This clonotype was counted many times. V and J are TRBV5-1 and TRBJ2-1; 10 bases fit TRBD2. Germline CDR1 and CDR2: SGHRS and YFSETQ. With V trimmed by 2 bases and J by 3 bases, 11 bases remained unmatched. This CDR3 spans 18 amino acids. CDR3 nucleotide sequence: TGCGCCAGCAGCTTCGGGGTTAGCGGGGGGCCCTTCTACAATGAGCAGTTCTTC. Translation: CASSFGVSGGPFYNEQFF.

The chain couples TRBV29-1 to TRBJ1-3; TRBD1 agrees at 7 bases. Germline loops: CDR1 SQVTM, CDR2 ANQGSEA. Germline trimming cut 7 bases from V and 4 bases from J; bases unmatched to any gene: 10. The CDR3 covers 14 residues. The CDR3 reads CSAGTGEGGNTIYF. In nucleotides, the CDR3 is TGCAGCGCCGGAACAGGGGAGGGCGGAAACACCATATATTTT. Together with reference TRBV29-1 and TRBJ1-3, the CDR3 gives the full variable domain: SAVISQKPSRDICQRGTSLTIQCQVDSQVTMMFWYRQQPGQSLTLIATANQGSEATYESGFVIDKFPISRPNLTFSTLTVSNMSPEDSSIYLCSAGTGEGGNTIYFGEGSWLTVV.

This chain connects TRBV7-8 to TRBJ1-1; D perhaps matches TRBD1 (5 bases). The CDR3 has 16 residues. Trimming took 2 bases from V and 1 from J, leaving 14 bases between them. Germline CDR1 is SGHVS and CDR2 is FQNEAQ. The CDR3 is CASSLNPGRGNTEAFF. The DNA of the CDR3 is TGTGCCAGCAGCTTAAACCCGGGACGGGGGAACACTGAAGCTTTCTTT.

This clonotype was seen at least ten times. V and J are TRBV25-1 and TRBJ2-5; D perhaps matches TRBD2 (5 bases). Trimming took off 3 bases at V and 4 bases at J, with 12 bases between the two ends. Germline CDR1 reads MGHDK; CDR2 reads SYGVNS. The CDR3 covers 14 residues. The CDR3 nucleotides read TGTGCCAGCAGTGATGGAGGTCTGCGAGAGACCCAGTACTTC. This gives the protein CASSDGGLRETQYF.

This clonotype was counted many times. The gene calls are TRBV4-2 and TRBJ2-7; 8 nucleotides line up with TRBD2. Trimming took 4 bases from V and 5 from J; bases not matched to a gene: 13. This CDR3 contains 16 residues. Germline lookup yields CDR1 LGHNA and CDR2 YNFKEQ. This chain's CDR3 is CASSPSGQGSGNEQYF. The DNA for the CDR3 is TGTGCCAGCAGCCCTAGCGGGCAGGGGTCCGGGAACGAGCAGTACTTC.

This clonotype was detected a few times. One base away lies a much larger clone, so this may be a sequencing read error. The chain joins TRBV5-1 to TRBJ2-1; 10 nucleotides agree with TRBD1. TRBJ2-7 matches the DNA end more closely, so the J call is doubtful. This CDR3 is 17 amino acids long. CDR1 and CDR2 (germline): SGHRS, YFSETQ. As DNA, the CDR3 is TGCGCCAGCAGCTCCTCCGGGACAGGGGTATCCTACAATGAGCAGTACTTC. Translated: CASSSSGTGVSYNEQYF.

A remark on this clonotype: A much bigger clone sits one base away, suggesting this may be a read error. This chain links TRBV6-2 or TRBV6-3 with TRBJ2-3; 7 bases map to TRBD1. The CDR3 is made up of 17 amino acids. The V gene's germline CDR1 is MNHEY and CDR2 SVGEGT. Unmatched junction bases numbered 18, after V lost 5 bases and J lost 7 bases. The CDR3 loop is CASSQLILARGPNTQYF. CDR3 bases: TGTGCCAGCAGTCAACTGATCTTAGCGAGGGGGCCCAATACGCAGTATTTT.

This clonotype was found a few times. The V and J genes are TRBV2 and TRBJ1-1; tentatively, D is TRBD1 (5 bases). Trimming took off 5 bases at V and 1 base at J, with 11 bases between the two ends. This CDR3 spans 14 amino acids. The germline V gene encodes CDR1 SNHLY and CDR2 FYNNEI. The CDR3 spells CASSYRMSNTEAFF. The CDR3 DNA reads as TGTGCCAGCAGTTACAGGATGTCGAACACTGAAGCTTTCTTT.

This clonotype was detected ten times or more. The V call is TRBV10-3, the J call TRBJ2-5; D is undetermined. The CDR3 contains 14 residues. Germline V lookup: CDR1 ENHRY, CDR2 SYGVKD. Trimming took 2 bases from V and 1 from J, leaving 8 bases between them. CDR3 nucleotide sequence: TGTGCCATCAGTGAGCGCGCATCCCAAGAGACCCAGTACTTC. It translates to CAISERASQETQYF.

V usage is TRBV7-3 and J usage is TRBJ2-7; D is unresolved. TRBJ2-5 explains the end of the DNA better; the J call may be wrong. This CDR3 is built from 13 residues. The germline CDR1 and CDR2 sequences are SGHTA and FQGTGA. CDR3 region: CASSLETFETQYF. In DNA form, the CDR3 reads TGTGCCAGCAGCTTAGAGACTTTCGAGACCCAGTACTTC.

This clonotype was detected many times. The chain couples TRBV6-2 or TRBV6-3 to TRBJ1-2; 7 bases map to TRBD1. J gave up 5 bases and V 6 bases, and 9 bases lay outside the gene matches. Per the germline V gene, CDR1 is MNHEY and CDR2 is SVGEGT. This CDR3 comprises 14 residues. CDR3 in amino acids: CASSATGQAYGYTF. The CDR3 DNA follows: TGTGCCAGCAGCGCTACCGGACAGGCTTATGGCTACACCTTC.

This clonotype appeared many times. This rearrangement joins TRBV20-1 to TRBJ2-3, with D possibly being TRBD1 or TRBD2 (7 bases each). The CDR3 sequence is 14 residues long. Trimming left V 4 bases short and J 5 bases short, with 16 bases between. CDR1 and CDR2 from the germline V gene are DFQATT and SNEGSKA (reference sequence). The CDR3 loop is CSANSGGGGDTQYF. The CDR3 DNA reads TGCAGTGCTAACTCAGGGGGGGGGGGAGATACGCAGTATTTT.

This chain joins TRBV12-3 or TRBV12-4 and TRBJ2-5, with 7 bases aligning to TRBD2. Germline trimming cut 5 bases from V and 7 bases from J; bases unmatched to any gene: 13. This CDR3 is built from 15 residues. CDR3 in amino acids: CASSTPSGEGATQYF. In DNA form, the CDR3 reads TGTGCCAGCAGTACCCCGAGCGGGGAAGGGGCGACCCAGTACTTC.

There are many counts of this clonotype. CDR3 amino acids: CASEPSQGGAYEQYF. CDR3 bases: TGTGCCAGCGAACCCTCACAGGGGGGGGCCTACGAGCAGTACTTC. V is TRBV6-2 or TRBV6-3 and J is TRBJ2-7; weak D call: TRBD1 (8 bases). Trimming shortened V by 8 bases and J by 2 bases, and 19 bases separated the two germline ends. The germline CDR1 and CDR2 sequences are MNHEY and SVGEGT. This CDR3 is 15 amino acids long.

This clonotype was observed a few times. The gene calls are TRBV18 and TRBJ1-4; D gene ambiguous. This CDR3 region has 15 residues. V lost 6 bases and J 3 bases, leaving 14 bases between the germline ends. Germline V CDR1 and CDR2: KGHSH, LQKENI. CDR3 nucleotides: TGTGCCAGCTCGCCCTTAGGAGGAGCTAATGAAAAACTGTTTTTT. This sequence encodes CASSPLGGANEKLFF.

This clonotype was recorded a few times. The rearrangement joins TRBV6-5 to TRBJ2-3; 8 positions match TRBD2. CDR3 length: 20 amino acids. Trimming at V came to 4 bases and at J to 4 bases, leaving 22 bases not matched to a gene. From germline, CDR1 is MNHEY and CDR2 SVGAGI. The CDR3 DNA is TGTGCCAGCAGTTCTCGGGACTCTCGGGTGATGCGGGGGGCCCCAGATACGCAGTATTTT. Translation: CASSSRDSRVMRGAPDTQYF.